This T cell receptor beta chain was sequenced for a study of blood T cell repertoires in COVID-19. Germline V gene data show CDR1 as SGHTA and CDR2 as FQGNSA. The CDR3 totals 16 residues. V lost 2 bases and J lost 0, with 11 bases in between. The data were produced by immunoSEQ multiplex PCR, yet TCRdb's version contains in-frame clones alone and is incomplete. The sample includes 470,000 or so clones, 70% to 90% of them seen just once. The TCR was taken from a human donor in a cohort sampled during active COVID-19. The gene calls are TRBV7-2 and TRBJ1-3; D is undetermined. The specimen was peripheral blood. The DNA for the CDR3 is TGTGCCAGCAGCTTATCTCAGGTCCTCTCTGGAAACACCATATATTTT. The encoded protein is CASSLSQVLSGNTIYF.